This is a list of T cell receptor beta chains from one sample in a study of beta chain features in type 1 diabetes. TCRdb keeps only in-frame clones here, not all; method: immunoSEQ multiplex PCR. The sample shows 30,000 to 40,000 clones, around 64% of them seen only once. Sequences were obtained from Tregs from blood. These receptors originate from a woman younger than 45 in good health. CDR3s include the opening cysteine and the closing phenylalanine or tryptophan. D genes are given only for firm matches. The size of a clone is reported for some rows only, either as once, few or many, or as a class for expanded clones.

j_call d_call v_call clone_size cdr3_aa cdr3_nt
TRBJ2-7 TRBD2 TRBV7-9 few CASSGLAGVGEQYF TGTGCCAGCAGCGGACTAGCGGGAGTCGGCGAGCAGTACTTC
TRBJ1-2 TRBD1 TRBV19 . CASSTRQGNYGYTF TGTGCCAGTAGTACCCGACAGGGCAACTATGGCTACACCTTC
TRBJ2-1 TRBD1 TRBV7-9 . CASSRRGGLSSYNEQFF TGTGCCAGCAGCCGGAGAGGGGGCCTAAGCTCCTACAATGAGCAGTTCTTC
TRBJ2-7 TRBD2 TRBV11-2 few CASSREDEQYF TGTGCCAGCAGCCGGGAGGACGAGCAGTACTTC
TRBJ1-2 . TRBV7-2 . CASNQYPGVYGYTF TGTGCCAGCAACCAATATCCGGGGGTCTATGGCTACACCTTC
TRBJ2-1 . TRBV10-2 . CASSEDWSSYNEQFF TGCGCCAGCAGTGAGGACTGGAGCTCCTACAATGAGCAGTTCTTC
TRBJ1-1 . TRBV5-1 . CASSPGRKTFAEAFF TGCGCCAGCAGCCCGGGAAGAAAAACATTTGCTGAAGCTTTCTTT
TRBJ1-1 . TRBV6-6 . CASSSNPGLYTEAFF TGTGCCAGCAGTTCCAACCCGGGACTCTACACTGAAGCTTTCTTT
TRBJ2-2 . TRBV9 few CASSPMGQTGELFF TGTGCCAGCAGCCCAATGGGGCAGACCGGGGAGCTGTTTTTT
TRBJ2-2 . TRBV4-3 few CASSQFLTGNTGELFF TGCGCCAGCAGCCAATTTCTAACAGGGAACACCGGGGAGCTGTTTTTT
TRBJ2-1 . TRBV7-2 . CASSLVYRVRYEQFF TGTGCCAGCAGCTTAGTGTACAGGGTTCGGTATGAGCAGTTCTTC
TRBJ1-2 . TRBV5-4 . CASSGQGNYGYTF TGTGCCAGCAGCGGGCAGGGAAACTATGGCTACACCTTC
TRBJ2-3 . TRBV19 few CASSTLAESTDTQYF TGTGCCAGTAGTACCCTAGCAGAAAGCACAGATACGCAGTATTTT
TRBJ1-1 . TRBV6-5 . CASRPTGNTEAFF TGTGCCAGCAGACCGACAGGGAACACTGAAGCTTTCTTT
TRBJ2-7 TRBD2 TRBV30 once CAWSAGLAGREQYF TGTGCCTGGAGCGCGGGACTAGCGGGCCGCGAGCAGTACTTC
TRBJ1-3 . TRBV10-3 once CAILAAGNTIYF TGTGCCATCTTGGCAGCTGGAAACACCATATATTTT
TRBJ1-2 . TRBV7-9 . CASSLDGRGAYGYTF TGTGCCAGCAGCTTAGATGGCAGGGGAGCCTATGGCTACACCTTC
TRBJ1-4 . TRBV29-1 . CSATTGVRSEKLFF TGCAGCGCCACCACCGGGGTCCGGAGTGAAAAACTGTTTTTT
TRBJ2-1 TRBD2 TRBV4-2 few CASSQVASGSSNEQFF TGTGCCAGCAGCCAAGTGGCTAGCGGGAGCAGCAATGAGCAGTTCTTC
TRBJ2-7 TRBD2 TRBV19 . CASRKAGAGSYEQYF TGTGCCAGTAGGAAAGCGGGAGCAGGGTCCTACGAGCAGTACTTC
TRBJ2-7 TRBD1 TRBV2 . CASRGQGPDEQYF TGTGCCAGCAGAGGACAGGGTCCCGACGAGCAGTACTTC
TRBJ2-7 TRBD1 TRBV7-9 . CASSLEQGVYEQYF TGTGCCAGCAGCTTAGAACAGGGGGTATACGAGCAGTACTTC